This T cell receptor (beta chain) is drawn from a study of control samples from healthy donors and cancer patients. Looked up from germline, CDR1 is WNHNN and CDR2 is SYGVQD (reference sequence). The CDR3 is made up of 17 amino acids. V was clipped by 0 bases and J by 5 bases; unmatched bases: 9. Profiled with immunoSEQ multiplex PCR; TCRdb holds only in-frame clones, not every one. This sample has approximately 52,000 clones, with about 96% found just once. This receptor was identified in a woman between 18 and 29 years old in good health. The chain recombines TRBV10-1 with TRBJ2-3, with 9 bases aligning to TRBD2. The sample consisted of blood. The CDR3 here is CASSESGFSGGRDTQYF. The CDR3 nucleotides read TGCGCCAGCAGTGAGTCTGGGTTTAGCGGGGGACGAGATACGCAGTATTTT.